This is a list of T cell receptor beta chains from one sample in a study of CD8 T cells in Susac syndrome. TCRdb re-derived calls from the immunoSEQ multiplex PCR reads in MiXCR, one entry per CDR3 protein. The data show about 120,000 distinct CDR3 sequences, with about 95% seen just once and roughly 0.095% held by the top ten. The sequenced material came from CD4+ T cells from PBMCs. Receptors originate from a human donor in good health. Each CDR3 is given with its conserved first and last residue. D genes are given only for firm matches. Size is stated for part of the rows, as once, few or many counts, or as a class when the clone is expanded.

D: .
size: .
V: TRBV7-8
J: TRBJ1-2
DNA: TGTGCCAGCAGCCGCCTGTTGGGATCGGACTATGGCTACACCTTC
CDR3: CASSRLLGSDYGYTF

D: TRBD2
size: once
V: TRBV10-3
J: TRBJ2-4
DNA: TGTGCCACCCTTAAGACTAGCGGGGACATTCAGTACTTC
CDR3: CATLKTSGDIQYF

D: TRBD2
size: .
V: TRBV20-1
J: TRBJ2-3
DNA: TGCAGCTCAGCCCCGGGGACTAGCGGGGAGAGCACAGATACGCAGTATTTT
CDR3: CSSAPGTSGESTDTQYF

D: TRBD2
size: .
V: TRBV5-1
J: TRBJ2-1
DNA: TGCGCCAGCAGCTTGGTAAGCGGGGGGTACTCCTACAATGAGCAGTTCTTC
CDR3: CASSLVSGGYSYNEQFF

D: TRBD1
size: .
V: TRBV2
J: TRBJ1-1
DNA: TGTGCCAGCAGTACCCGACAGGGGCTTAACACTGAAGCTTTCTTT
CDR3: CASSTRQGLNTEAFF

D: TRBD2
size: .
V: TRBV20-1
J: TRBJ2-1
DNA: TGCAGTGCTAGTGGACTAGTCGGTGAGCAGTTCTTC
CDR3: CSASGLVGEQFF

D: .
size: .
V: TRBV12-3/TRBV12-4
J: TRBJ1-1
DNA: TGTGCCAGCAGCCCCCGACGGAAGAACACTGAAGCTTTCTTT
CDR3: CASSPRRKNTEAFF

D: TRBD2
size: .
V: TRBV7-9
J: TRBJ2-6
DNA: TGTGCCAGCAGTCTTTTGGGGGGGGGTCCTGGGGCCAACGTCCTGACTTTC
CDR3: CASSLLGGGPGANVLTF

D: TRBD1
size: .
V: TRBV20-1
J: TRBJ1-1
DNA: TGCAGTGCTAGATACGGACAGGGGCTGAACACTGAAGCTTTCTTT
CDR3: CSARYGQGLNTEAFF

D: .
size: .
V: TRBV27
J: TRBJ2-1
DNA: TGTGCCAGCAGTTTAAAAGGGAATGAGCAGTTCTTC
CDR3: CASSLKGNEQFF

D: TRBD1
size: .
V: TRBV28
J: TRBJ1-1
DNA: TGTGCCAGCAGTTCCTCCGGGACAGGGGGCCTCGCTGAAGCTTTCTTT
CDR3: CASSSSGTGGLAEAFF

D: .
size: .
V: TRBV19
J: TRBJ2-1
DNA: TGTGCCAGTAGTGCCGGACTGGGGAGTGAGCAGTTCTTC
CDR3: CASSAGLGSEQFF

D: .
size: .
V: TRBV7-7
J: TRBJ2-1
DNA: TGTGCTAGCAGCTCCGGTAGAGCGGCAAACAATGAGCAGTTCTTC
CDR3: CASSSGRAANNEQFF

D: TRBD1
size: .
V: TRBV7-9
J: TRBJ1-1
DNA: TGTGCCAGCAGCAAAGTACGGCAGGGGGCGAACACTGAAGCTTTCTTT
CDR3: CASSKVRQGANTEAFF

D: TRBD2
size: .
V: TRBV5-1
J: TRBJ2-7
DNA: TGCGCCAGCAGCCCGAAGACTAGCGGGAGCGGCCACGAGCAGTACTTC
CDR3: CASSPKTSGSGHEQYF

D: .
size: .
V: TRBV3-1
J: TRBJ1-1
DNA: TGTGCCAGCAGCCAAGAATTGTCACCCGCGATCTTT
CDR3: CASSQELSPAIF

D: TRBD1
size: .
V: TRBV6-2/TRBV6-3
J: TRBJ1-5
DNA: TGTGCCAGCAGTTCACACACCGGGACAGAGTATAGCAATCAGCCCCAGCATTTT
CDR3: CASSSHTGTEYSNQPQHF

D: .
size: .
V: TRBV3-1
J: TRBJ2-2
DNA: TGTGCCAGCAGCCTAGGGTCCTACACCGGGGAGCTGTTTTTT
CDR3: CASSLGSYTGELFF

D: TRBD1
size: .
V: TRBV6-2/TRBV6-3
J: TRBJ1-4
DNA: TGTGCCAGCAGTTCACAGGGGGCCAATGAAAAACTGTTTTTT
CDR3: CASSSQGANEKLFF

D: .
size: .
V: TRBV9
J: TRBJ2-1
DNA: TGTGCCAGCAGCGTAGAGACCCATGATGAGCAGTTCTTC
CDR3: CASSVETHDEQFF

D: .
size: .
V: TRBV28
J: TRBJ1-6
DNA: TGTGCCAGCAGTTCCCCTGAGGGAAGTAATTCACCCCTCCACTTT
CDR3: CASSSPEGSNSPLHF

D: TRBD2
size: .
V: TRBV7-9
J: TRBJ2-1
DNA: TGTGCCAGCAGCTTAGGGAGCGGGACCTACAATGAGCAGTTCTTC
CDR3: CASSLGSGTYNEQFF

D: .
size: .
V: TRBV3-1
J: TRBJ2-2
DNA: TGTGCCAGCAGCCAAGGGCCTATCGGGGAGCTGTTTTTT
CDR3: CASSQGPIGELFF

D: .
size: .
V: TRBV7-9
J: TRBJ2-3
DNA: TGTGCCAGCAAAGAGGGTATAGTCACAGATACGCAGTATTTT
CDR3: CASKEGIVTDTQYF

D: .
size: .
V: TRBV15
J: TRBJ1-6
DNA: TGTGCCACCAGCAGAGGGGCAGGCCTTTATAATTCACCCCTCCACTTT
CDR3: CATSRGAGLYNSPLHF

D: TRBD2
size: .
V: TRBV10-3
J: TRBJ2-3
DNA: TGTGCCATCAGTGAGTCCCATGGGACTAGCGGTGTAGTGGATACGCAGTATTTT
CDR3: CAISESHGTSGVVDTQYF

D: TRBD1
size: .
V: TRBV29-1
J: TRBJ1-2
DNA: TGCAGCGTTGAGGGAGACAGGGGGAAAAACTATGGCTACACCTTC
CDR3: CSVEGDRGKNYGYTF

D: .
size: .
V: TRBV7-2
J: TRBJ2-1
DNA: TGTGCCAGCGAAATAGCGCTCTACAATGAGCAGTTCTTC
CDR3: CASEIALYNEQFF

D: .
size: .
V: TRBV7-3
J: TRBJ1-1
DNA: TGTGCCAGCAGCCCCGGGGTTGCGATGAACACTGAAGCTTTCTTT
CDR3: CASSPGVAMNTEAFF

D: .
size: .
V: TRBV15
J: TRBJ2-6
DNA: TGTGCCACCAGCAGAGATCTTGGTCCGAGCTCTGGGGCCAACGTCCTGACTTTC
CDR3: CATSRDLGPSSGANVLTF

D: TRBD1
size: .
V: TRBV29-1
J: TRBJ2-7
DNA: TGCAGCGTTCGGGACAGGGGCTACGAGCAGTACTTC
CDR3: CSVRDRGYEQYF

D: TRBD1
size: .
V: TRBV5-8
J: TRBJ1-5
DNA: TGTGCCAGCAGCTTGTTGCAGGGGGAAGATCAGCCCCAGCATTTT
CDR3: CASSLLQGEDQPQHF

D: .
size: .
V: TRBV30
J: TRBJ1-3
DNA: TGTGCCTGGAACTCTGGAAACACCATATATTTT
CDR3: CAWNSGNTIYF

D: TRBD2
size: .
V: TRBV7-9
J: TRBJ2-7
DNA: TGTGCCAGCAGCTTAAGCGGGAGCATGGACGAGCAGTACTTC
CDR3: CASSLSGSMDEQYF

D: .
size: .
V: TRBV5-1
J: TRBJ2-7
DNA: TGCGCCAGCAGCTCAACGTGGGACGCGTTGGAGCAGTACTTC
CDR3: CASSSTWDALEQYF

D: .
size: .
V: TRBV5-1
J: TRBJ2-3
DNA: TGCGCCAGCAGCGTTGGACTGTCAGATGCGCAGTATTTT
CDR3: CASSVGLSDAQYF

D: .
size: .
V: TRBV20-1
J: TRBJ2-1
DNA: TGCAGTGCTAGAGGTGGGCACTACAATGAGCAGTTCTTC
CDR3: CSARGGHYNEQFF

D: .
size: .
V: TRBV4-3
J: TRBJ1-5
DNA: TGCGCCAGCAGCCTCGGGACGGGGAATCAGCCCCAGCATTTT
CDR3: CASSLGTGNQPQHF

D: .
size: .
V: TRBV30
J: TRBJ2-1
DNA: TGTGCCTGGAGGACGGGAGTGGAGCAGTTCTTC
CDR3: CAWRTGVEQFF

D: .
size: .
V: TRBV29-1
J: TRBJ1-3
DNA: TGCAGCGCTTTTGGGCCGGGATTCTCTGGAAACACCATATATTTT
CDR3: CSAFGPGFSGNTIYF

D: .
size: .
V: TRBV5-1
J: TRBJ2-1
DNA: TGCGCCAGCAGCTTGGCGGGAGAGGGTTACAATGAGCAGTTCTTC
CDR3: CASSLAGEGYNEQFF

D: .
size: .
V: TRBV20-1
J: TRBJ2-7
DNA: TGCAGTGCCTGTGAGAGCTCCTACGAGCAGTACTTC
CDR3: CSACESSYEQYF

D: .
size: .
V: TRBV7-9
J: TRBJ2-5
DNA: TGTGCCAGCAGCTTAGCCTCCGGGGCCCAAGAGACCCAGTACTTC
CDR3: CASSLASGAQETQYF

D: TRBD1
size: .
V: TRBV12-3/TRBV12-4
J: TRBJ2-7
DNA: TGTGCCAGCAGTCGTGCGGGACAGGTATCCTACGAGCAGTACTTC
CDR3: CASSRAGQVSYEQYF

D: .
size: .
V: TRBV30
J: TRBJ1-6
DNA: TGTGCCTGGAGTGTACTGGGGGGACAAGTTCCCGGGAATTCACCCCTCCACTTT
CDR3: CAWSVLGGQVPGNSPLHF

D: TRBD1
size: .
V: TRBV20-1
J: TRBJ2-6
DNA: TGCAGTGCCAGAGGGGACAGGGGAGAACCTGGGGCCAACGTCCTGACTTTC
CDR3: CSARGDRGEPGANVLTF

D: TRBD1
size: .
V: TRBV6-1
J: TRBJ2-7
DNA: TGTGCCAGCAGTTCCGGGACAGTTCCCTACGAGCAGTACTTC
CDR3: CASSSGTVPYEQYF

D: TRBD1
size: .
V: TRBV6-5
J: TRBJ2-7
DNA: TGTGCCAGCAGTTACTCGATTATCGGCGGGACAGGGTCCTACGAGCAGTACTTC
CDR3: CASSYSIIGGTGSYEQYF

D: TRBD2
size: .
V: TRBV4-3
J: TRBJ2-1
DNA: TGCGCCAGCAGCCAAGATATACTAGCGGCCTACAATGAGCAGTTCTTC
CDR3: CASSQDILAAYNEQFF

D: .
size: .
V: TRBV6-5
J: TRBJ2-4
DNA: TGTGCCAGCAGTTACTCCCGGGATGGGGACATTCAGTACTTC
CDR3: CASSYSRDGDIQYF

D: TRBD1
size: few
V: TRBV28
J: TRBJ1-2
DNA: TGTGCCAGCAGTTCCCAGGGGGACTATGGCTACACCTTC
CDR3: CASSSQGDYGYTF

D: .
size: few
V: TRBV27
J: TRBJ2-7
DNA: TGTGCCAGCAGTTTGGGGGGCCCCTACGAGCAGTACTTC
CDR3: CASSLGGPYEQYF

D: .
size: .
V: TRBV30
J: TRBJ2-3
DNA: TGTGCCTGGAGTGTCCGGGATACGCAGTATTTT
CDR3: CAWSVRDTQYF

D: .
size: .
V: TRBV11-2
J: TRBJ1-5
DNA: TGTGCCAGCAGACCAGCGGGCTGGACAGGCAATCAGCCCCAGCATTTT
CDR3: CASRPAGWTGNQPQHF

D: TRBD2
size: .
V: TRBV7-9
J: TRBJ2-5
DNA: TGTGCCAGCAGCTCTGAGACTAGCGGGAATTACTTC
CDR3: CASSSETSGNYF

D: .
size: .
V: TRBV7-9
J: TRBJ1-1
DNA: TGTGCCAGCAGCTTGTCGGCGAACACTGAAGCTTTCTTT
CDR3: CASSLSANTEAFF

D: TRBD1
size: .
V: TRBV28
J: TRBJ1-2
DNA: TGTGCCAGCAGAATTCCCGGGCGGCGGACAGGGAAACGGGGTGGCTATGGCTACACCTTC
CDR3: CASRIPGRRTGKRGGYGYTF

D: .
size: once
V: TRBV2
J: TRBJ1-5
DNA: TGTGCCAGCAGGGCAGGGTATAGCAATCAGCCCCAGCATTTT
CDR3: CASRAGYSNQPQHF

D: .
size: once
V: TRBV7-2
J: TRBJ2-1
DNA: TGTGCCAGCAGTTGGAGGAGCTCCTACAATGAGCAGTTCTTC
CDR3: CASSWRSSYNEQFF